These 20 T cell receptor beta chains originate from one sample sequenced in a study of human T cells and chemical hapten exposure. TCRdb called the RACE reads again in MiXCR, with one record for every CDR3 protein. This table holds approximately 43,000 distinct CDR3 sequences, about 4% found once. Time point denoted: patch test 1, 2 weeks after DPC sensitization. Treatment given: therapeutic diphenylcyclopropenone sensitization with weekly scalp DPC. The total RNA was obtained from whole blood that was not fractionated. The input for sequencing was whole blood, taken in connection with sensitization to the hapten diphenylcyclopropenone (DPC). The receptors stem from a middle-aged man with alopecia areata. Some clones in this sample may be carry-over from other donors' samples.

In its sample, this clonotype was seen many times. J is TRBJ1-3 and V is TRBV12-3 or TRBV12-4, with D unclear. The CDR3 contains 17 residues. Between the trimmed V and J ends, which lost 5 bases and 0 bases, there was a span of 17 bases. In nucleotides, the CDR3 is TGTGCCAGCAGTCCTCTCGGCACCCTTCGCTCTGGAAACACCATATATTTT. It translates to CASSPLGTLRSGNTIYF.

Only a few counts were recorded for this clonotype. The V gene is TRBV30, the J gene TRBJ2-7; either TRBD1 or TRBD2 may fit D (5 bases each). CDR3 size: 14 residues. With 2 bases removed from V and 5 bases from J, the gap between germline ends came to 16 bases. CDR1 is GTSNPN and CDR2 is SVGIG in the germline V gene (reference sequence). CDR3 nucleotide sequence: TGTGCCTGGAGTAACGGGGACGGACGTGACGAGCAGTACTTC. Its translation is CAWSNGDGRDEQYF.

This clonotype was found many times. CDR3 nucleotides: TGTGCCAGCAGCAGGGGAACTAGCAATCAGCCCCAGCATTTT. This gives the protein CASSRGTSNQPQHF. The chain combines TRBV7-8 with TRBJ1-5, with D possibly TRBD1 on 5 matching bases. This CDR3 has 14 amino acids. Germline CDR1 and CDR2: SGHVS and FQNEAQ. V was cut by 5 bases and J by 0 bases, with 8 bases left in between.

This clonotype was seen at least ten times. The gene calls are TRBV20-1 and TRBJ2-7; 7 bases are a match to TRBD1. V lost 5 bases, J lost 7 bases, and 14 bases stayed unmatched. There are 14 residues in the CDR3. Per the germline V gene, CDR1 is DFQATT and CDR2 is SNEGSKA (reference sequence). The CDR3 region is CSAPDTGVRGEQYF. CDR3 DNA sequence: TGCAGTGCTCCAGACACAGGGGTAAGGGGGGAGCAGTACTTC.

This clonotype was seen repeatedly, ten times or more. The chain links TRBV2 to TRBJ2-7; TRBD1 agrees at 12 bases. V was clipped by 1 base and J by 6 bases; unmatched bases: 4. The CDR3 has 15 residues. CDR1 SNHLY and CDR2 FYNNEI come from the germline V gene. The CDR3 coding sequence is TGTGCCAGCAGTGAAGATGGGACAGGGGGCGCCGAGCAGTACTTC. It specifies CASSEDGTGGAEQYF.

This clonotype appeared a few times. The rearrangement uses TRBV7-9 and TRBJ2-4, with TRBD1 as a possible D gene (6 bases). This CDR3 has 14 amino acids. The germline V and J ends were trimmed by 2 bases and 6 bases, with 11 bases remaining between them. The germline gives CDR1 SEHNR, CDR2 FQNEAQ (reference sequence). The CDR3 region is CASSLPSGANIQYF. In DNA form, the CDR3 reads TGTGCCAGCAGCTTACCTTCAGGGGCAAACATTCAGTACTTC.

This clonotype was recorded at least ten times. In DNA, the CDR3 is TGTGCCAGCAGTTCAAAGACAGGAGCTAACTATGGCTACACCTTC. As protein: CASSSKTGANYGYTF. The chain recombines TRBV28 with TRBJ1-2; tentatively, D is TRBD1 (6 bases). The V end was cut by 4 bases, the J end by 0 bases, with 12 bases between. This CDR3 comprises 15 residues. CDR1 and CDR2 from the germline V gene are MDHEN and SYDVKM.

This clonotype was seen at least ten times. This sequence joins TRBV29-1 and TRBJ2-2; TRBD1 matches at 8 bases. The germline V gene has CDR1 SQVTM and CDR2 ANQGSEA. This CDR3 has 13 amino acids. Trimming took 7 bases from V and 4 from J; bases not matched to a gene: 5. CDR3 sequence reads: CSAGGAGTGELFF. CDR3 coding DNA: TGCAGCGCAGGGGGCGCGGGCACCGGGGAGCTGTTTTTT.

This clonotype showed up many times. The chain is built from TRBV9 and TRBJ2-3; 9 bases agree with TRBD2. CDR1 SGDLS and CDR2 YYNGEE come from the germline V gene. The CDR3 spans 16 residues. The V and J ends lost 4 bases and 0 bases, in that order; junction bases with no gene match: 6. In DNA form, the CDR3 reads TGTGCCAGCAGCACGAGACTAGCGGATAGCACAGATACGCAGTATTTT. Amino acid sequence: CASSTRLADSTDTQYF.

This clonotype was seen ten or more times. V and J are TRBV30 and TRBJ1-5; no definite D call. CDR1 is GTSNPN, CDR2 SVGIG, per germline (reference sequence). CDR3 size: 15 residues. Trimming shortened V by 2 bases and J by 3 bases, and 14 bases separated the two germline ends. As DNA, the CDR3 is TGTGCCTGGAGTCCCGTTGGACGGAACAATCAGCCCCAGCATTTT. Encoded protein: CAWSPVGRNNQPQHF.

This clonotype was seen ten or more times. The J gene is TRBJ1-1, the V gene TRBV28; D remains unclear. Deletions cut 5 bases from V and 0 bases from J, with 7 bases between. The CDR3 runs 13 residues. Germline V gene sequence: CDR1 MDHEN, CDR2 SYDVKM. The CDR3: CASSDDVNTEAFF. The CDR3 DNA reads TGTGCCAGCAGTGACGACGTGAACACTGAAGCTTTCTTT.

V gene TRBV6-1 combines with J gene TRBJ2-5, with 9 bases aligning to TRBD1. Germline V gene data show CDR1 as MNHNS and CDR2 as SASEGT. J lost 14 bases, V lost 0 bases, and 1 base had no gene match. This CDR3 is built from 11 residues. The CDR3 DNA sequence: TGTGCCAGCAGTGAAGCGGGACAGGGATACTTC. This encodes CASSEAGQGYF.

This clonotype appeared many times. The chain uses TRBV28 and TRBJ2-1, with 9 bases fitting TRBD2. CDR1 is MDHEN and CDR2 is SYDVKM in the germline V gene. J lost 8 bases, V lost 7 bases, and 9 bases had no gene match. The CDR3 runs 14 residues. CDR3 coding DNA: TGTGCCAGCACCGGGGGACTAGCTATCCATGAGCAGTTCTTC. It specifies CASTGGLAIHEQFF.

CDR3 loop: CASSPHGRGNQETQYF. CDR3 nucleotides: TGTGCCAGCAGCCCCCACGGGAGGGGGAACCAAGAGACCCAGTACTTC. The chain couples TRBV7-2 to TRBJ2-5, with 8 bases fitting TRBD2. In germline, CDR1 is SGHTA, CDR2 FQGNSA. V lost 5 bases to trimming and J lost 0 bases; unmatched junction nucleotides: 8. This CDR3 has 16 amino acids.

This clonotype appeared many times. V and J are TRBV12-3 or TRBV12-4 and TRBJ2-6, with 7 bases lining up with TRBD2. V dropped 5 bases and J dropped 7; count of bases not matched to a gene: 20. The CDR3 covers 19 residues. DNA of the CDR3: TGTGCCAGCAGTCCCGGGGGGTCAGGGTCCTTCCGTGGTGCCAACGTCCTGACTTTC. It specifies CASSPGGSGSFRGANVLTF.

This clonotype has a count of ten or more. V and J are TRBV29-1 and TRBJ2-3; D not resolved. In germline, CDR1 is SQVTM, CDR2 ANQGSEA. V was shortened by 2 bases and J by 0 bases, with 12 bases between the two germline ends. This CDR3 is built from 15 residues. The CDR3, as DNA: TGCAGCGTTGAAACCCCGACCAGGAGCACAGATACGCAGTATTTT. This translates into CSVETPTRSTDTQYF.

The chain joins TRBV5-1 to TRBJ2-7; 8 positions match TRBD1. CDR1 and CDR2 (germline): SGHRS, YFSETQ. The CDR3 is made up of 15 amino acids. The J segment lost 0 bases and the V segment lost 1 base, leaving 3 bases of the junction unmatched. This CDR3 reads CASSLSGTGSYEQYF. CDR3 nucleotide sequence: TGCGCCAGCAGCTTGTCCGGGACAGGCTCCTACGAGCAGTACTTC.

This clonotype was detected ten times or more. The genes are TRBV6-5 and TRBJ2-3; tentatively, D is TRBD2 (6 bases). Germline V gene lookup returns CDR1 MNHEY and CDR2 SVGAGI. V lost 8 bases and J 1 base, leaving 10 bases between the germline ends. This CDR3 is built from 13 residues. DNA for the CDR3: TGTGCCAGCCGGGACTGGGGCACAGATACGCAGTATTTT. Its translation: CASRDWGTDTQYF.

This clonotype was detected ten times or more. This chain joins TRBV7-2 and TRBJ2-1, with D uncertain. V lost 5 bases and J lost 5, with 16 bases in between. CDR1 SGHTA and CDR2 FQGNSA come from the germline V gene. This CDR3 has 15 residues. The chain's CDR3 is CASSRQTNRDNEQFF. CDR3 in DNA: TGTGCCAGCAGCCGTCAGACGAATCGGGACAATGAGCAGTTCTTC. Supplemented by reference TRBV7-2 and TRBJ2-1, the full variable domain reads GAGVSQSPSNKVTEKGKDVELRCDPISGHTALYWYRQSLGQGLEFLIYFQGNSAPDKSGLPSDRFSAERTGGSVSTLTIQRTQQEDSAVYLCASSRQTNRDNEQFFGPGTRLTVL.

Points on this clonotype: A much larger clone lies a single base off, so this may be a read error. The chain uses TRBV20-1 and TRBJ1-5, with D possibly TRBD1 on 5 matching bases. From germline, CDR1 is DFQATT and CDR2 SNEGSKA (reference sequence). V lost 3 bases and J 7 bases, leaving 16 bases between the germline ends. The CDR3 covers 14 residues. The CDR3 nucleotides are TGCAGTGCTAGGCTGGGGCAGGGAAACCAGCCCCAGCATTTT. Protein: CSARLGQGNQPQHF.